These T cell receptor beta chains were read from a single sample in a study of cytomegalovirus exposure and HLA in healthy donors. Repertoires were generated with immunoSEQ multiplex PCR, while TCRdb's copy carries only in-frame clones and drops some. Among 85,000 to 130,000 clones listed, roughly 85% were seen once. Sample: PBMCs. The source is a man aged 60 to 69 in good health and CMV-seropositive. The CDR3 runs from the conserved cysteine through the conserved F or W. Each record gives: J gene, clone size, V gene, CDR3 protein. Expanded clones get a size class; other rows say once, few or many, or leave the size out.

J: TRBJ2-4
size: -
V: TRBV14
CDR3: CASSPYRDSVSGKNIQYF

J: TRBJ2-6
size: -
V: TRBV5-6
CDR3: CASSRYSLSGANVLTF

J: TRBJ2-3
size: -
V: TRBV7-2
CDR3: CASSLALAGGADTQYF

J: TRBJ2-3
size: -
V: TRBV5-1
CDR3: CASSRRSGGGLADTQYF

J: TRBJ1-4
size: -
V: TRBV6-1
CDR3: CASSESGAANEKLFF

J: TRBJ1-6
size: -
V: TRBV6-5
CDR3: CASSYLGTAYNSPLHF

J: TRBJ2-3
size: -
V: TRBV9
CDR3: CASSVIRLPKDTQYF

J: TRBJ2-6
size: -
V: TRBV6-1
CDR3: CASSGGDPGGQGANVLTF

J: TRBJ2-7
size: once
V: TRBV6-1
CDR3: CACKTGTLSYEQYF

J: -
size: -
V: TRBV7-6
CDR3: CASSFSSEGRNYEQYF

J: TRBJ2-5
size: -
V: TRBV28
CDR3: CASSLPQGHEETQYF

J: TRBJ2-7
size: -
V: TRBV30
CDR3: CAWSVRKGRENGEQYF

J: TRBJ1-6
size: -
V: TRBV5-5
CDR3: CASSSATGGSNSPLHF

J: TRBJ1-3
size: -
V: TRBV14
CDR3: CASSQDSRVGNTIYF

J: TRBJ1-1
size: -
V: TRBV10-3
CDR3: CAISGDRVNTEAFF

J: TRBJ2-7
size: -
V: TRBV6-6
CDR3: CASSYSGTGYEQYF

J: TRBJ1-1
size: -
V: TRBV7-6
CDR3: CASSPLPGVPEAFF

J: TRBJ2-2
size: -
V: TRBV4-2
CDR3: CASSHAERGGLTGELFF

J: TRBJ2-3
size: once
V: TRBV7-6
CDR3: CASSLPPSEDTQYF

J: TRBJ1-6
size: -
V: TRBV5-1
CDR3: CASSLDSPSNSPLHF

J: TRBJ2-1
size: few
V: TRBV11-2
CDR3: CASSSGDEQFF

J: TRBJ1-5
size: -
V: TRBV12-5
CDR3: CASNQGRNQPQHF